The T cell receptor (beta chain) under discussion was sequenced for a study of cytomegalovirus exposure and HLA in healthy donors. Study as a whole: Early release data held some 79 million unique TCRs from HLA-typed donors.

PCR primers comprised 60 Vbeta and 13 Jbeta primers. The method was immunoSEQ multiplex PCR; TCRdb's version includes in-frame clones alone and lacks a portion of them. In the table there are more than 95,000 clones, roughly four fifths of which are singletons. This clone was seen only once. Antigen: not known. The study, taken as a whole, reports: Later analysis demonstrated an association between a missense DCLRE1C variant and TCR beta V- and J-gene trimming.

Source material: PBMCs. The receptor was isolated from a man aged 45-65 years in good health and CMV-seropositive.

The CDR3 bases are TGTGCCAGCAGTGATAACAGGGGGCGCGGCTACACCTTC. The encoded protein is CASSDNRGRGYTF. This chain joins TRBV6-4 and TRBJ1-2; 9 bases fit TRBD1. V lost 3 bases and J lost 8; bases outside the gene matches: 4. Germline values: CDR1 MRHNA, CDR2 SNTAGT. The CDR3 loop spans 13 amino acids.